This T cell receptor (beta chain) is drawn from a study of cytomegalovirus exposure and HLA in healthy donors. Background on the study: Unique TCR beta sequences numbering 120 million or so came from approximately 180 million T cells in an earlier analysis. Broader study findings: TCR beta chain V- and J-gene trimming was linked, in a later analysis, to a missense variant in DCLRE1C. Researchers reported that a few CMV-associated chains were confirmed in vitro as CMV antigen-specific.

Per germline, CDR1 SGHAT and CDR2 FQDESV (reference sequence). There are 12 residues in the CDR3. Trimming shortened V by 5 bases and J by 8 bases, and 7 bases separated the two germline ends. PCR primers comprised 60 Vbeta and 13 Jbeta primers. TCRdb keeps only in-frame clones here, not all; method: immunoSEQ multiplex PCR. This sample's table reports 140,000 to 150,000 clones. With regard to this clone: Its target is not known.

The sequenced material came from PBMCs. This receptor was identified in a woman aged 45 to 65 in good health and CMV-seronegative. The chain has TRBV11-1 and TRBJ1-6; possibly TRBD1 for D (5 bases). The CDR3 reads CASSETDSPLHF. The CDR3, as DNA: TGTGCCAGCAGCGAGACAGATTCACCCCTCCACTTT.